The 4 T cell receptor beta chains listed next were all sequenced from one sample in a study of blood T cell repertoires in COVID-19. Sequencing was performed with immunoSEQ multiplex PCR; in TCRdb, only in-frame clones are kept and a portion is missing. Seen here are under 100,000 clones, roughly 92% observed once, and the top ten hold roughly 6.4%. The specimen was peripheral blood. The receptors derive from a woman aged 55 to 70 with active COVID-19.

The V call is TRBV25-1, the J call TRBJ2-5; 8 nucleotides line up with TRBD2. The V and J ends lost 2 bases and 2 bases, in that order; junction bases with no gene match: 4. The germline CDR1 and CDR2 sequences are MGHDK and SYGVNS. The CDR3 runs to 15 residues. The CDR3 loop reads CASSEPTSGQETQYF. Written as DNA, the CDR3 is TGTGCCAGCAGTGAACCTACTAGCGGTCAAGAGACCCAGTACTTC. The whole variable domain, remainder taken from reference TRBV25-1 and TRBJ2-5, is EADIYQTPRYLVIGTGKKITLECSQTMGHDKMYWYQQDPGMELHLIHYSYGVNSTEKGDLSSESTVSRIRTEHFPLTLESARPSHTSQYLCASSEPTSGQETQYFGPGTRLLVL.

The chain is built from TRBV10-3 and TRBJ1-5; D may be TRBD1 (5 bases). Germline CDR1 reads ENHRY; CDR2 reads SYGVKD. CDR3 length equals 15 residues. Trimming removed 3 bases from V and 7 bases from J, with 16 bases in between. CDR3 coding DNA: TGTGCCATCAGTGATTATACGGGGGGGAGGCAGCCCCAGCATTTT. It yields the protein CAISDYTGGRQPQHF.

CDR3 nucleotides: TGTGCCAGCAGCTTAGGACAGGGGAGAGGAGATACGCAGTATTTT. It codes for CASSLGQGRGDTQYF. The chain employs TRBV11-2 and TRBJ2-3, with TRBD1 identical over 8 bases. Looked up from germline, CDR1 is SGHAT and CDR2 is FQNNGV. CDR3 length: 15 residues. Trimming took 1 base from V and 5 from J; bases not matched to a gene: 5.

This clone showed up just once. The chain recombines TRBV24-1 with TRBJ2-2, with 7 bases fitting TRBD2. V was clipped by 7 bases and J by 6 bases; unmatched bases: 7. This CDR3 has 14 amino acids. The germline V gene encodes CDR1 KGHDR and CDR2 SFDVKD. The DNA for the CDR3 is TGTGCCACCAGCGGGGGGAGGGACCCCGGGGAGCTGTTTTTT. It specifies CATSGGRDPGELFF.